Each of the 30 T cell receptor beta chains below was sequenced from the same sample in a study of human T cells and chemical hapten exposure. TCRdb re-called the RACE reads with MiXCR, one entry per CDR3 protein. The table has 70,000 to 75,000 distinct CDR3 sequences, approximately 32% seen once. Time point denoted: patch test 1, 2 weeks after DPC sensitization. Sample treatment: therapeutic diphenylcyclopropenone sensitization with weekly scalp DPC. The sequences come from whole blood, collected in connection with sensitization to the hapten diphenylcyclopropenone (DPC). These receptors all come from a man aged 35 to 55 with alopecia areata. Some clones in this sample may be carry-over from other donors' samples.

The chain employs TRBV14 and TRBJ2-3; no firm D call. The CDR3 consists of 16 residues. CDR1 is SGHDN and CDR2 is FVKESK in the germline V gene. Trimming stripped 3 bases from V and 3 bases from J, with 16 bases between. The CDR3 protein is CASSHRTSRSTDTQYF. CDR3 nucleotide sequence: TGTGCCAGCAGCCACCGAACCAGTCGGTCGACAGATACGCAGTATTTT.

This sequence joins TRBV7-9 and TRBJ1-1; D unresolved. The CDR3 runs 14 residues. Germline V lookup: CDR1 SEHNR, CDR2 FQNEAQ (reference sequence). V lost 2 bases to trimming and J lost 1 base, with 8 bases between them. CDR3 nucleotide sequence: TGTGCCAGCAGCTTAAAGGCAGGGAACACTGAAGCTTTCTTT. It encodes CASSLKAGNTEAFF.

The chain is built from TRBV27 and TRBJ1-5, with TRBD1 identical over 10 bases. The trim removed 5 bases at V and 2 bases at J, leaving 3 bases unmatched. Looked up from germline, CDR1 is MNHEY and CDR2 is SMNVEV (reference sequence). This CDR3 is built from 15 residues. The chain's CDR3 is CASSKGTGGNQPQHF. The CDR3 coding sequence is TGTGCCAGCAGTAAAGGGACAGGGGGCAATCAGCCCCAGCATTTT.

The chain recombines TRBV6-2 or TRBV6-3 with TRBJ1-5; 9 nucleotides match TRBD1. V shed 5 bases, J shed 6 bases, and the junction held 5 bases outside the gene matches. The germline CDR1 and CDR2 sequences are MNHEY and SVGEGT. The CDR3 is made up of 14 amino acids. In nucleotides, the CDR3 is TGTGCCAGCAGTAACCGGGACAGGGTTCAGCCCCAGCATTTT. This gives the protein CASSNRDRVQPQHF.

This clonotype was seen a handful of times. The DNA for the CDR3 is TGTGCCAGCAGCCCCCAACCCGGATCTGAGCAGTTCTTC. It encodes CASSPQPGSEQFF. The rearrangement uses TRBV9 and TRBJ2-1, with unresolved D. Looked up from germline, CDR1 is SGDLS and CDR2 is YYNGEE. V was trimmed by 4 bases and J by 9 bases, leaving 14 bases between them. This CDR3 is 13 amino acids long. Drawing the rest from reference TRBV9 and TRBJ2-1, the complete variable domain is DSGVTQTPKHLITATGQRVTLRCSPRSGDLSVYWYQQSLDQGLQFLIQYYNGEERAKGNILERFSAQQFPDLHSELNLSSLELGDSALYFCASSPQPGSEQFFGPGTRLTVL.

The V call is TRBV5-1, the J call TRBJ2-3, with 13 nucleotides matching TRBD2. This CDR3 region has 15 residues. V dropped 4 bases and J dropped 4; count of bases not matched to a gene: 3. Germline loops: CDR1 SGHRS, CDR2 YFSETQ. CDR3 sequence reads: CASSRGLAGADTQYF. The CDR3 DNA is TGCGCCAGCAGCCGCGGACTAGCGGGAGCAGATACGCAGTATTTT.

The chain is built from TRBV7-9 and TRBJ2-1, with 11 bases fitting TRBD1. V was pared by 1 base and J by 8 bases, with 16 bases of the junction left unmatched. The CDR3 totals 19 residues. CDR1 is SEHNR, CDR2 FQNEAQ, per germline (reference sequence). The CDR3 spells CASSLGWGGQGADPYEQFF. The CDR3 nucleotides are TGTGCCAGCAGCTTAGGATGGGGAGGACAGGGGGCGGACCCCTATGAGCAGTTCTTC.

The J gene is TRBJ1-6, the V gene TRBV6-5, with TRBD1 as a possible D gene (5 bases). The V end was cut by 2 bases, the J end by 5 bases, with 10 bases between. Germline V lookup: CDR1 MNHEY, CDR2 SVGAGI. The length of the CDR3 is 15 residues. CDR3 protein: CASSYTQGHNSPLHF. CDR3 sequence (DNA): TGTGCCAGCAGTTACACGCAGGGCCATAATTCACCCCTCCACTTT.

The chain employs TRBV6-4 and TRBJ2-1; TRBD2 matches 7 bases. Germline loops: CDR1 MRHNA, CDR2 SNTAGT. The V gene end was trimmed by 3 bases and the J gene end by 9 bases; junction bases not matched to a gene: 8. The CDR3 runs to 14 residues. The CDR3 sequence is CASSEVSGGGEQFF. The CDR3 DNA sequence: TGTGCCAGCAGTGAAGTATCGGGGGGTGGTGAGCAGTTCTTC.

Only one count was recorded for this clonotype. The CDR3 nucleotides are TGCAGTGCTACTTTCTTGGGGAGCAATCAGCCCCAGCATTTT. Its protein is CSATFLGSNQPQHF. The gene calls are TRBV20-1 and TRBJ1-5; D is unresolved. The germline V gene has CDR1 DFQATT and CDR2 SNEGSKA (reference sequence). Trimming removed 4 bases from V and 1 base from J, with 11 bases in between. There are 14 residues in the CDR3.

This clonotype was counted ten times or more. V and J are TRBV9 and TRBJ2-2, with TRBD1 identical over 10 bases. Germline V gene sequence: CDR1 SGDLS, CDR2 YYNGEE. The CDR3 is 16 amino acids. V trimming: 2 bases; J trimming: 1 base; junction bases outside the gene matches: 2. The CDR3 spells CASSVGQGWNTGELFF. CDR3 DNA sequence: TGTGCCAGCAGCGTGGGACAGGGGTGGAACACCGGGGAGCTGTTTTTT.

For the CDR3, the DNA is TGTGCCAGCAACCCGAAATTGGGGACTAGCGGCAACAATGAGCAGTTCTTC. Its protein is CASNPKLGTSGNNEQFF. This chain joins TRBV11-2 and TRBJ2-1, with 11 bases matching TRBD2. Unmatched junction bases numbered 13, after V lost 7 bases and J lost 5 bases. This CDR3 has 17 amino acids. CDR1 is SGHAT, CDR2 FQNNGV, per germline.

The genes are TRBV3-1 and TRBJ2-2; no firm D call. Per germline, CDR1 LGHDT and CDR2 YNNKEL (reference sequence). The CDR3 length is 13 residues. Trimming shortened V by 4 bases and J by 7 bases, and 10 bases separated the two germline ends. The CDR3 DNA reads TGTGCCAGCAGCCCAAACATGGGCGGGGAGCTGTTTTTT. Its protein product is CASSPNMGGELFF. Full variable domain (outside the CDR3, taken from reference TRBV3-1 and TRBJ2-2): DTAVSQTPKYLVTQMGNDKSIKCEQNLGHDTMYWYKQDSKKFLKIMFSYNNKELIINETVPNRFSPKSPDKAHLNLHINSLELGDSAVYFCASSPNMGGELFFGEGSRLTVL.

There are a few counts of this clonotype. The rearrangement uses TRBV9 and TRBJ2-3; D perhaps matches TRBD2 (6 bases). The germline CDR1 and CDR2 sequences are SGDLS and YYNGEE. The CDR3 is made up of 15 amino acids. Trimming stripped 0 bases from V and 3 bases from J, with 11 bases between. The CDR3 nucleotides read TGTGCCAGCAGCGTAGCCGGGGGTTGGACAGATACGCAGTATTTT. Its translation: CASSVAGGWTDTQYF.

This clonotype appeared once. The chain combines TRBV7-3 with TRBJ2-6; no clear D gene. V lost 5 bases and J lost 2, with 13 bases in between. CDR3 length equals 16 residues. Germline V gene sequence: CDR1 SGHTA, CDR2 FQGTGA. The CDR3 nucleotides read TGTGCCAGCAGCGAGCATGGTGGGCCTGGGGCCAACGTCCTGACTTTC. Its translation: CASSEHGGPGANVLTF.

This clonotype was detected only a few times. The chain recombines TRBV5-1 with TRBJ2-1, with D perhaps matching TRBD1 (6 bases). This CDR3 is built from 17 residues. Germline V CDR1 and CDR2: SGHRS, YFSETQ. V lost 4 bases, J lost 2 bases, and 19 bases lay in between. In DNA form, the CDR3 reads TGCGCCAGCAGCCCCACCCCGCAGGACAGAACCTACAATGAGCAGTTCTTC. Protein sequence: CASSPTPQDRTYNEQFF.

This clonotype has only a few counts. The genes are TRBV12-3 or TRBV12-4 and TRBJ1-1, with 10 positions matching TRBD1. The CDR3 loop spans 16 amino acids. V shed 3 bases, J shed 0 bases, and the junction held 4 bases outside the gene matches. The CDR3 sequence is CASSLWTGGLNTEAFF. The CDR3 DNA reads TGTGCCAGCAGTTTGTGGACAGGGGGTCTGAACACTGAAGCTTTCTTT.

This chain links TRBV27 with TRBJ2-7; the match to TRBD1 covers 9 bases. The length of the CDR3 is 15 residues. With 5 bases clipped from V and 3 bases from J, the junction kept 8 bases outside the gene matches. Germline V gives CDR1 MNHEY, CDR2 SMNVEV (reference sequence). This CDR3 reads CASSLTGQGNYEQYF. CDR3 nucleotides: TGTGCCAGCAGTCTTACCGGACAGGGGAACTACGAGCAGTACTTC.

This clonotype showed up just a few times. The genes are TRBV10-1 and TRBJ1-1; D unclear. Germline values: CDR1 WNHNN, CDR2 SYGVQD (reference sequence). V was shortened by 2 bases and J by 10 bases, with 17 bases between the two germline ends. The CDR3 runs to 14 residues. CDR3 in DNA: TGCGCCAGCAGTGAGAACTCTTCGCCGCGAGGAGCTTTCTTT. This sequence encodes CASSENSSPRGAFF.

The gene calls are TRBV12-3 or TRBV12-4 and TRBJ1-2; tentative D call: TRBD1 (5 bases). This CDR3 spans 15 amino acids. V was shortened by 7 bases and J by 2 bases, with 17 bases between the two germline ends. CDR3 residues: CASTLPGRENYGYTF. DNA for the CDR3: TGTGCCAGCACCCTACCGGGACGGGAGAACTATGGCTACACCTTC.

In its sample, this clonotype was seen a few times. The chain recombines TRBV12-3 or TRBV12-4 with TRBJ2-1; 10 bases align to TRBD2. The CDR3 covers 15 residues. With V trimmed by 2 bases and J by 8 bases, 6 bases remained unmatched. DNA for the CDR3: TGTGCCAGCAGTTTATGGACTAGCGGTGTCGATGAGCAGTTCTTC. Its protein is CASSLWTSGVDEQFF.

The genes are TRBV7-2 and TRBJ2-5, with 11 bases matching TRBD2. Germline-derived CDR1 and CDR2 are SGHTA and FQGNSA. The V gene end was trimmed by 7 bases and the J gene end by 1 base; junction bases not matched to a gene: 5. The length of the CDR3 is 15 residues. This CDR3 is CASTWTSGRQETQYF. CDR3 sequence (DNA): TGTGCCAGCACCTGGACTAGCGGGCGCCAAGAGACCCAGTACTTC.

This clonotype was picked up a small number of times. This rearrangement joins TRBV7-8 to TRBJ2-7; D is ambiguous. V lost 1 base and J lost 5, with 9 bases in between. The CDR3 spans 13 residues. Germline values: CDR1 SGHVS, CDR2 FQNEAQ. For the CDR3, the DNA is TGTGCCAGCAGCTTAGATACTACCCACGAGCAGTACTTC. Its translation: CASSLDTTHEQYF. Together with reference TRBV7-8 and TRBJ2-7, the CDR3 gives the full variable domain: GAGVSQSPRYKVAKRGQDVALRCDPISGHVSLFWYQQALGQGPEFLTYFQNEAQLDKSGLPSDRFFAERPEGSVSTLKIQRTQQEDSAVYLCASSLDTTHEQYFGPGTRLTVT.

The chain joins TRBV2 to TRBJ1-2, with TRBD1 identical over 12 bases. The CDR3 sequence is 15 residues long. The trim removed 7 bases at V and 2 bases at J, leaving 5 bases unmatched. Germline V CDR1 and CDR2: SNHLY, FYNNEI. The DNA of the CDR3 is TGTGCCAGCAAGGGGACAGGGGGCCCAAACTATGGCTACACCTTC. Amino acid sequence: CASKGTGGPNYGYTF.

The CDR3 spells CASSYRSAGANVLTF. The CDR3 bases are TGCGCCAGCAGCTACAGATCGGCTGGGGCCAACGTCCTGACTTTC. The rearrangement joins TRBV5-1 to TRBJ2-6; D not certain. CDR1 and CDR2 (germline): SGHRS, YFSETQ. Trimming took off 3 bases at V and 2 bases at J, with 9 bases between the two ends. The CDR3 loop spans 15 amino acids.

The chain joins TRBV5-1 to TRBJ2-7, with D uncertain. Per the germline V gene, CDR1 is SGHRS and CDR2 is YFSETQ. The ends were cut back, 2 bases at V and 5 bases at J, with 29 bases in the middle. The CDR3 is made up of 19 amino acids. The CDR3: CASSLTTTRKRSPGDEQYF. The CDR3, as DNA: TGCGCCAGCAGCTTAACGACCACTCGAAAGAGGAGTCCCGGCGACGAGCAGTACTTC.

This clonotype occurred a few times. The V and J genes are TRBV7-2 and TRBJ2-7, with 9 bases matching TRBD1. Germline-derived CDR1 and CDR2 are SGHTA and FQGNSA. Trimming took 5 bases from V and 3 from J; bases not matched to a gene: 8. The length of the CDR3 is 15 residues. The CDR3 reads CASSRPGQGLYEQYF. The CDR3 bases are TGTGCCAGCAGCCGTCCGGGACAGGGTCTCTACGAGCAGTACTTC.

The chain recombines TRBV10-3 with TRBJ2-5; D remains unclear. Per germline, CDR1 ENHRY and CDR2 SYGVKD. This CDR3 has 14 amino acids. Deletions cut 2 bases from V and 5 bases from J, with 12 bases between. As DNA, the CDR3 is TGTGCCATCAGTGAGGATTTAGGGCGTGAGACCCAGTACTTC. Its translation is CAISEDLGRETQYF.

This chain joins TRBV6-2 or TRBV6-3 and TRBJ2-1; TRBD2 matches at 15 bases. Germline V gene lookup returns CDR1 MNHEY and CDR2 SVGEGT. This CDR3 is built from 20 residues. The J segment lost 2 bases and the V segment lost 2 bases, leaving 10 bases of the junction unmatched. The CDR3 DNA is TGTGCCAGCAGTTACGGCCCCGGGACTAGCGGGAGGAGGGCCTACAATGAGCAGTTCTTC. It is translated as CASSYGPGTSGRRAYNEQFF.

This clonotype was counted only a few times. The chain carries TRBV5-1 and TRBJ2-3, with D unresolved. CDR3 length: 12 residues. The germline V and J ends were trimmed by 4 bases and 0 bases, with 3 bases remaining between them. The germline V gene has CDR1 SGHRS and CDR2 YFSETQ. The CDR3 reads CASSASTDTQYF. The CDR3 DNA sequence: TGCGCCAGCAGCGCCAGCACAGATACGCAGTATTTT.